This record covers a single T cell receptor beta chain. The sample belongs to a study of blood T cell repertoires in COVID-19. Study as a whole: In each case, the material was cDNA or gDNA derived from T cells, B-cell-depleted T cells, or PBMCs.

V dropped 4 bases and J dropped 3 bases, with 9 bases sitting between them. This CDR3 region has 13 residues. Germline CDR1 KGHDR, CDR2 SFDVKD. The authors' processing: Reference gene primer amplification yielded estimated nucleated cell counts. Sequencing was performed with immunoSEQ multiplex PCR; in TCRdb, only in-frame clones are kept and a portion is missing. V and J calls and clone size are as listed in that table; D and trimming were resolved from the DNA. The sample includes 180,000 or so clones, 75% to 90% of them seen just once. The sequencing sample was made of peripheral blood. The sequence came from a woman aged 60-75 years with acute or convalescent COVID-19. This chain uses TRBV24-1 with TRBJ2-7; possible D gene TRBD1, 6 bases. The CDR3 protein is CATSDRDNYEQYF. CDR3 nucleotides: TGTGCCACCAGTGACCGGGACAACTACGAGCAGTACTTC.